Included here is one TCR beta chain sequence, with context. TCRdb re-called the 5' RACE reads with MiXCR, one entry per CDR3 protein. Altogether fewer than 900,000 distinct CDR3 sequences are present, approximately 21% being singletons, with the ten largest covering 4% to 5.5%. Germline V lookup: CDR1 SGHRS, CDR2 YFSETQ. The CDR3 loop spans 16 amino acids. V was pared by 0 bases and J by 6 bases, with 8 bases of the junction left unmatched. The data derive from a study of identical twins. The same data also contributed to another study, on T cells expressing NK-cell markers. This second study notes: In several experiments, an anti-gamma-delta TCR antibody restricted sorting to alpha-beta TCR T cells.

The V and J genes are TRBV5-1 and TRBJ2-7, with 11 bases fitting TRBD2. The receptor's source is a woman younger than 35 in good health. The sequencing sample was made of PBMCs. The CDR3 loop reads CASSLGVGLAGGEQYF. CDR3 bases: TGCGCCAGCAGCTTGGGGGTCGGGCTAGCGGGGGGCGAGCAGTACTTC.